This TCR beta chain was retrieved from a study of breast tumors, draining lymph nodes, adjacent tissues. Study-level results: Tumors had less TCR diversity than lymph nodes, more than nontumor tissue. The data were judged consistent with most tumor T cells coming from lymph node and expanding in tumor. The lymph node origin of tumor T cells was framed as consistent with a hypothesis, not demonstrated. Compared with basal-like, luminal-like tumors shared significantly more repertoire with nontumor tissue.

MiXCR, run by TCRdb on the multiplex PCR reads, gives a single entry per CDR3 protein. Of about 230,000 distinct CDR3 sequences listed, less than 40% are singletons. There are 13 residues in the CDR3. The germline V gene encodes CDR1 MNHNY and CDR2 SVGAGI (reference sequence). Trimming shortened V by 5 bases and J by 7 bases, and 15 bases separated the two germline ends. Axillary draining lymph nodes of breast cancer patients supplied the node samples. This clonotype occurred a few times. Its antigen is currently unknown. This may arise from a read error, as a much more abundant clone is one base away.

The sample consisted of axillary lymph node tissue. The receptor was isolated from a female donor with breast cancer. Some clones in this sample may be carry-over from other donors' samples. The chain combines TRBV6-6 with TRBJ2-7; the D gene could be TRBD1 or TRBD2 (5 bases each). CDR3 protein: CASSHSGTGEQYF. The CDR3 nucleotides are TGTGCCAGCAGTCATTCCGGGACCGGAGAGCAGTACTTC.